These 17 T cell receptor beta chains came from one sample sequenced in a study of CXCR3-negative and CXCR3-positive naive CD8 T cells. The TRB cDNA libraries were prepared by 5' RACE with UMI labels. TCRdb re-called the 5' RACE reads and catalogs CDR3 proteins one per entry, DNA excluded. Recorded for this sample: approximately 47,000 distinct CDR3 sequences. Sequenced input: naive CXCR3- CD8+ T cells from blood. This sample's subset: CD45RO-CCR7+CD27+CD95- naive CD8+ T cells lacking CXCR3 (TNR3-). These TCRs come from a human donor in good health. Some clones in this sample may be carry-over from other donors' samples.

J is TRBJ2-7 and V is TRBV7-9; the D gene TCRdb calls, TRBD2, cannot be checked with no DNA. Germline lookup yields CDR1 SEHNR and CDR2 FQNEAQ (reference sequence). The CDR3 consists of 14 residues. The CDR3 loop is CASSAFSHSYEQYF.

The rearrangement uses TRBV4-2 and TRBJ2-7; TCRdb reports TRBD2, a call that lacks DNA to check it against. The CDR3 totals 13 residues. Germline V lookup: CDR1 LGHNA, CDR2 YNFKEQ. The CDR3: CATSGLPDAEQYF.

V usage is TRBV20-1 and J usage is TRBJ2-7. CDR3 length: 13 residues. CDR1 is DFQATT, CDR2 SNEGSKA, per germline (reference sequence). The chain's CDR3 is CSASPLGRYEQYF.

V usage is TRBV5-6 and J usage is TRBJ2-3; TCRdb proposes TRBD2, but this gene call is untestable without DNA. Germline assignment: CDR1 SGHDT and CDR2 YYEEEE. This CDR3 has 19 amino acids. CDR3 loop: CASSLPTSGGAWLPDTQYF.

The chain uses TRBV12-3 or TRBV12-4 and TRBJ2-3; as DNA is missing, the TRBD2 call by TCRdb cannot be tested. The CDR3 is made up of 15 amino acids. CDR3 loop: CASDKVVRGGDTQYF.

The chain is built from TRBV15 and TRBJ2-3; TCRdb names TRBD2, which stays unverified in the absence of DNA. The germline gives CDR1 LNHNV, CDR2 YYDKDF (reference sequence). This CDR3 has 15 amino acids. The CDR3: CATSTLHVGTDTQYF. Full variable domain (missing parts from reference TRBV15 and TRBJ2-3): DAMVIQNPRYQVTQFGKPVTLSCSQTLNHNVMYWYQQKSSQAPKLLFHYYDKDFNNEADTPDNFQSRRPNTSFCFLDIRSPGLGDTAMYLCATSTLHVGTDTQYFGPGTRLTVL.

The chain is built from TRBV6-2 or TRBV6-3 and TRBJ2-1; TCRdb's assignment of TRBD2 cannot be checked, as there is no DNA. The CDR3 is made up of 16 amino acids. Germline-derived CDR1 and CDR2 are MNHEY and SVGEGT. The CDR3 protein is CASSYEREGGEDEQFF.

J is TRBJ1-2 and V is TRBV28; the D gene TCRdb calls, TRBD1, cannot be checked with no DNA. The CDR3 spans 15 residues. Germline V CDR1 and CDR2: MDHEN, SYDVKM. The CDR3: CASSPLGGARYGYTF.

The rearrangement uses TRBV15 and TRBJ2-7; TCRdb calls TRBD2, which cannot be checked without DNA. Germline lookup yields CDR1 LNHNV and CDR2 YYDKDF (reference sequence). The length of the CDR3 is 16 residues. The CDR3 loop reads CATSSRRAGPLGEQYF.

The V gene is TRBV7-9, the J gene TRBJ2-1; lacking DNA, the TRBD2 call made by TCRdb goes unchecked. This CDR3 is built from 17 residues. The V gene's germline CDR1 is SEHNR and CDR2 FQNEAQ (reference sequence). This chain's CDR3 is CASSFPIAGSSYNEQFF.

V gene TRBV7-9 combines with J gene TRBJ2-7. There are 12 residues in the CDR3. CDR1 and CDR2 (germline): SEHNR, FQNEAQ (reference sequence). The CDR3 spells CASSFWKDEQYF.

The V and J genes are TRBV15 and TRBJ2-5; TCRdb selects TRBD2, and the lack of DNA leaves this call unchecked. CDR1 and CDR2 from the germline V gene are LNHNV and YYDKDF (reference sequence). This CDR3 comprises 14 residues. The CDR3 loop is CATSRLAGGETQYF.

The chain links TRBV7-9 to TRBJ1-2. Germline V gives CDR1 SEHNR, CDR2 FQNEAQ (reference sequence). The CDR3 totals 12 residues. CDR3 loop: CASSLDSIGYTF.

The chain links TRBV20-1 to TRBJ2-2; TCRdb proposes TRBD1, but this gene call is untestable without DNA. Germline V gives CDR1 DFQATT, CDR2 SNEGSKA (reference sequence). This CDR3 has 14 amino acids. The CDR3 region is CSARLGQDFGELFF.

V is TRBV23-1 and J is TRBJ2-7; no DNA is available, so the TRBD2 call from TCRdb remains unchecked. TRBV23-1 falls under the ORF class, with uncertain function. This CDR3 contains 16 residues. The chain's CDR3 is CASSQTSGGFLGEQYF.

The V gene is TRBV12-3 or TRBV12-4, the J gene TRBJ1-2. There are 13 residues in the CDR3. This chain's CDR3 is CASSLETFYGYTF.

The chain has TRBV29-1 and TRBJ2-5. CDR3 length: 12 amino acids. Germline-derived CDR1 and CDR2 are SQVTM and ANQGSEA. Here the CDR3 reads CSVDVVGETQYF.